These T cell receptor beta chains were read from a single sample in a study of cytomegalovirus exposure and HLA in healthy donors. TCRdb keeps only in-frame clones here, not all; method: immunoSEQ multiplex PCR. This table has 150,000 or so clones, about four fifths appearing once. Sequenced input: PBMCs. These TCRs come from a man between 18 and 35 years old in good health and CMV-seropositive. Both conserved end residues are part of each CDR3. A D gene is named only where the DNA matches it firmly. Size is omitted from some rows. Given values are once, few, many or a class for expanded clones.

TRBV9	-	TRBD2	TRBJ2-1	CASSASMLADNEQFF	TGTGCCAGCAGCGCCTCCATGCTAGCGGACAATGAGCAGTTCTTC
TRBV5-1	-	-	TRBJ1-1	CASSFGQGTEAFF	TGCGCCAGCAGCTTCGGTCAGGGCACTGAAGCTTTCTTT
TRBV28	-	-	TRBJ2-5	CASSLSRFQETQYF	TGTGCCAGCAGTTTAAGCAGGTTCCAAGAGACCCAGTACTTC
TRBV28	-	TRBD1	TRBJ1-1	CASSLGTASANTEAFF	TGTGCCAGCAGTCTAGGGACAGCCTCCGCGAACACTGAAGCTTTCTTT
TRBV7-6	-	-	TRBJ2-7	CASSSTGSYEQYF	TGTGCCAGCAGCTCGACAGGCTCCTACGAGCAGTACTTC
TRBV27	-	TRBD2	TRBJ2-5	CASSLRGASGNQETQYF	TGTGCCAGCAGTTTAAGGGGGGCTAGCGGGAACCAAGAGACCCAGTACTTC
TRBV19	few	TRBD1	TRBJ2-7	CASSIATGTDYEQYF	TGTGCCAGTAGTATCGCAACCGGGACAGATTACGAGCAGTACTTC
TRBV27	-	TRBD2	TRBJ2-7	CASKRTSGIYEQYF	TGTGCCAGCAAAAGGACTAGCGGGATATACGAGCAGTACTTC
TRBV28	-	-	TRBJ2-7	CASSLSRGLSYEQYF	TGTGCCAGCAGTTTAAGCAGAGGCCTCTCCTACGAGCAGTACTTC
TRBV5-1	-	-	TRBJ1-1	CASSMTVMNTEAFF	TGCGCCAGCAGCATGACAGTTATGAACACTGAAGCTTTCTTT
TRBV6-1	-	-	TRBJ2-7	CASSENGLAGVEQYF	TGTGCCAGCAGTGAAAATGGGCTAGCTGGGGTCGAGCAGTACTTC
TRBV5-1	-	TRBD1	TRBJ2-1	CASSSTPGQGNSYNEQFF	TGCGCCAGCAGCTCCACCCCAGGACAGGGGAACTCCTACAATGAGCAGTTCTTC
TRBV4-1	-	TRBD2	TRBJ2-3	CASSQGRGGSGDTQYF	TGCGCCAGCAGCCAAGGCCGGGGCGGGAGCGGGGATACGCAGTATTTT
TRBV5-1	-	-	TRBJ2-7	CASSAQPGQYEQYF	TGCGCCAGCAGCGCCCAACCCGGACAGTACGAGCAGTACTTC
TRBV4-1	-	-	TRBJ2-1	CASSQGGAYNEQFF	TGCGCCAGCAGCCAAGGCGGGGCCTACAATGAGCAGTTCTTC
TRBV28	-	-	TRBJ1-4	CASSLSARVNEKLFF	TGTGCCAGCAGTTTATCCGCCAGGGTTAATGAAAAACTGTTTTTT
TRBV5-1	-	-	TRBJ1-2	CASSFVGDPSGYYGYTF	TGCGCCAGCAGCTTTGTGGGCGACCCGTCGGGATACTATGGCTACACCTTC
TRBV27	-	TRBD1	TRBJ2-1	CASSSEGQGRGEQFF	TGTGCCAGCAGTAGCGAAGGACAGGGACGGGGTGAGCAGTTCTTC
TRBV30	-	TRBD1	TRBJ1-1	CACSGTGGRNEAFF	TGTGCCTGCTCTGGGACAGGGGGTCGGAATGAAGCTTTCTTT
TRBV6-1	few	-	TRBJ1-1	CASRHTNTEAFF	TGTGCCAGCAGACACACGAACACTGAAGCTTTCTTT
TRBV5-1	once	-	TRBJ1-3	CASSLDGSSGNTIYF	TGCGCCAGCAGCTTGGATGGGAGCTCTGGAAACACCATATATTTT
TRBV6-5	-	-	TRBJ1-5	CASSLGTRSNQPQHF	TGTGCCAGCAGTCTCGGGACACGTAGCAATCAGCCCCAGCATTTT